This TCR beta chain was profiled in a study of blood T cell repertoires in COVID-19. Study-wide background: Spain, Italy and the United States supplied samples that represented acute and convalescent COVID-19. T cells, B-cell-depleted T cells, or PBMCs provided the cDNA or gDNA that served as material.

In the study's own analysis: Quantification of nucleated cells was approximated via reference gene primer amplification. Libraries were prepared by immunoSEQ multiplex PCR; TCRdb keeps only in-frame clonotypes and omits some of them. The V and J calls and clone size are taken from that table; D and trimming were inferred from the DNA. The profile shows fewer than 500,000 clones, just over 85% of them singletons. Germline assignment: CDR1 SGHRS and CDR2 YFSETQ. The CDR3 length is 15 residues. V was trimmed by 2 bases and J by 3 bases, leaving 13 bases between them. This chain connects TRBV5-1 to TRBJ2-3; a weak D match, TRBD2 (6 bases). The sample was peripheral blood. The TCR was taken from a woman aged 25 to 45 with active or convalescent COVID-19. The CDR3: CASSFSGDLTDTQYF. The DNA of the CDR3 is TGCGCCAGCAGCTTCTCGGGAGACCTAACAGATACGCAGTATTTT.